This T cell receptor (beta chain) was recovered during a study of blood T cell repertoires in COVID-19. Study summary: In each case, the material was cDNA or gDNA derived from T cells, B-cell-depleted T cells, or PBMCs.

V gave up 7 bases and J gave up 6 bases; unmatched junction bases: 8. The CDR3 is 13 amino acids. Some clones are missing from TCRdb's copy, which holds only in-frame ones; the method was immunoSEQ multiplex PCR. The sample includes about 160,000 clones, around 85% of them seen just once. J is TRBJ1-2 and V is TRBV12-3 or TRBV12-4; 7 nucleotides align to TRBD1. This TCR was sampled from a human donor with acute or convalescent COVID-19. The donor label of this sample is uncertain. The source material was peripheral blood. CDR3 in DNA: TGTGCCAGCATCAAGGGGGCAGGGAATGGCTACACCTTC. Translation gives CASIKGAGNGYTF.